This paragraph covers one T cell receptor (beta chain) sequence. This sample stems from a study of PD-1 blockade in mismatch repair-deficient tumors. Mismatch repair deficiency was confirmed in all patients, by PCR or immunohistochemistry. The TCR-sequenced patients were three responders to pembrolizumab. TCRdb's copy holds only in-frame clones and misses some; the assay was immunoSEQ multiplex PCR. The data show about 68,000 clones, around 80% seen once. CDR1 SQVTM and CDR2 ANQGSEA come from the germline V gene. With 1 base removed from V and 10 bases from J, the gap between germline ends came to 9 bases. CDR3 length: 11 amino acids.

This sample comprised peripheral blood, obtained 2 weeks after starting pembrolizumab. This clonotype originated in an adult with mismatch repair-deficient cancer. The chain uses TRBV29-1 and TRBJ2-3; D might be TRBD2 (6 bases). The CDR3 sequence is CSVEGGGSQYF. As DNA, the CDR3 is TGCAGCGTTGAAGGTGGAGGGTCGCAGTATTTT.